This T cell receptor (beta chain) was profiled in a study of T cell responses to AZD1222 COVID-19 vaccine. Details on this clone: As yet, its antigen is unknown.

General observations from the study: Spike-specific TCR breadth rose after two AZD1222 doses, and depth rose as well. Sampled repertoires all dated from after the peak T cell response.

TCRdb's copy holds only in-frame clones and misses some; the assay was immunoSEQ multiplex PCR. This table holds under 70,000 clones, less than 90% found once. Here the sequenced sample was peripheral blood, taken on day 0 of AZD1222 vaccination. The sequence was obtained from an adult in good health.

CDR3 sequence (DNA): TGTGCCTGGGATGACAGACTAAGCTCCTATAATTCACCCCTCCACTTT. This sequence encodes CAWDDRLSSYNSPLHF. The genes are TRBV30 and TRBJ1-6; a weak D match, TRBD1 (5 bases). The CDR3 contains 16 residues. In germline, CDR1 is GTSNPN, CDR2 SVGIG (reference sequence). The V end was cut by 5 bases, the J end by 0 bases, with 14 bases between. The full variable domain, completed using reference TRBV30 and TRBJ1-6, is SQTIHQWPATLVQPVGSPLSLECTVEGTSNPNLYWYRQAAGRGLQLLFYSVGIGQISSEVPQNLSASRPQDRQFILSSKKLLLSDSGFYLCAWDDRLSSYNSPLHFGNGTRLTVT.